One and the same sample provided the 14 T cell receptor beta chains below, sequenced in a study of shared clonotypes between healthy human individuals. Data came from immunoSEQ multiplex PCR; TCRdb stores just in-frame clones and leaves some out. The sample includes millions of clones, 85% to 95% seen only once; the top ten take 0.3% to 0.4%. The sample taken for sequencing was naive CD4+ T cells from PBMCs. Described subset: CD45RA+ positively selected. Every receptor here comes from a man between 18 and 35 years old in good health. Some clones in this sample may be carry-over from other donors' samples.

The rearrangement links TRBV2 to TRBJ1-2, with D maybe TRBD1 (5 bases). CDR3 length: 11 amino acids. Germline V gives CDR1 SNHLY, CDR2 FYNNEI. Trimming cost V 6 bases and J 8 bases, with 10 bases left between them. CDR3 bases: TGTGCCAGCAGCACAGGCAGGGGCTACACCTTC. The encoded protein is CASSTGRGYTF.

The chain combines TRBV28 with TRBJ1-2, with a tentative D call TRBD1 (6 bases). V gave up 2 bases and J gave up 8 bases, with 12 bases separating them. Germline CDR1 is MDHEN and CDR2 is SYDVKM. This CDR3 has 13 residues. This CDR3 is CASSLTGTFGYTF. The CDR3 DNA sequence: TGTGCCAGCAGTTTAACAGGGACGTTCGGCTACACCTTC.

This clone came up once. The chain is built from TRBV2 and TRBJ2-1; TRBD2 matches 9 bases. The CDR3 covers 14 residues. CDR1 and CDR2 from the germline V gene are SNHLY and FYNNEI. V trimming: 6 bases; J trimming: 6 bases; junction bases outside the gene matches: 6. This CDR3 reads CASRPGTSSNEQFF. The CDR3 nucleotides read TGTGCCAGCAGACCCGGGACTAGCTCCAATGAGCAGTTCTTC.

The chain uses TRBV4-1 and TRBJ2-3, with 8 nucleotides matching TRBD1. Trimming removed 0 bases from V and 0 bases from J; junction bases left unmatched: 2. The germline V gene has CDR1 MGHRA and CDR2 YSYEKL. This CDR3 region has 16 residues. The CDR3, as DNA: TGCGCCAGCAGCCAAGACAGGACAGGGAGCACAGATACGCAGTATTTT. Amino acids: CASSQDRTGSTDTQYF.

V and J are TRBV7-8 and TRBJ2-4, with 7 bases aligning to TRBD1. V shed 3 bases and J 8 bases; nucleotides not matched to a gene: 7. The CDR3 consists of 14 residues. From germline, CDR1 is SGHVS and CDR2 FQNEAQ. CDR3 sequence: CASSFEYDRDIQYF. In DNA, the CDR3 is TGTGCCAGCAGCTTCGAATACGACAGGGACATTCAGTACTTC.

A remark on this clone: Other DNA sequences in this specimen translate into the identical CDR3. The chain combines TRBV5-1 with TRBJ2-4; no clear D. V was trimmed by 0 bases and J by 0 bases, leaving 7 bases between them. Germline V gene lookup returns CDR1 SGHRS and CDR2 YFSETQ. This CDR3 contains 15 residues. CDR3 bases: TGCGCCAGCAGCTTGGATAGGTTAGCCAAAAACATTCAGTACTTC. It is translated as CASSLDRLAKNIQYF.

The V call is TRBV5-1, the J call TRBJ2-2; 12 nucleotides align to TRBD1. CDR3 length: 17 residues. V trimming: 6 bases; J trimming: 7 bases; junction bases outside the gene matches: 13. Germline V gene lookup returns CDR1 SGHRS and CDR2 YFSETQ. The CDR3 region is CASKTYPGTGGGGELFF. The CDR3 DNA sequence: TGCGCCAGCAAGACTTATCCCGGGACAGGGGGCGGCGGGGAGCTGTTTTTT.

The V and J genes are TRBV7-9 and TRBJ2-7; weak D call: TRBD1 (6 bases). Trimming stripped 4 bases from V and 0 bases from J, with 16 bases between. Germline CDR1 and CDR2: SEHNR and FQNEAQ (reference sequence). The CDR3 is 16 residues long. The CDR3 DNA reads as TGTGCCAGCAGCTCGTTATGGGGGCCTCTCTCCTACGAGCAGTACTTC. Residues: CASSSLWGPLSYEQYF. The full variable domain, rest sourced from reference TRBV7-9 and TRBJ2-7, is DTGVSQNPRHKITKRGQNVTFRCDPISEHNRLYWYRQTLGQGPEFLTYFQNEAQLEKSRLLSDRFSAERPKGSFSTLEIQRTEQGDSAMYLCASSSLWGPLSYEQYFGPGTRLTVT.

This chain's CDR3 is CASITGSGSNQPQHF. The CDR3 region has the DNA TGTGCCAGCATAACAGGGTCCGGTAGCAATCAGCCCCAGCATTTT. The rearrangement joins TRBV6-1 to TRBJ1-5; a possible D gene is TRBD1 (6 bases). The CDR3 sequence is 15 residues long. Germline CDR1 MNHNS, CDR2 SASEGT. Deletions cut 7 bases from V and 0 bases from J, with 13 bases between.

The chain links TRBV28 to TRBJ2-4; a weak D match, TRBD1 (6 bases). The ends were cut back, 6 bases at V and 4 bases at J, with 13 bases in the middle. Germline values: CDR1 MDHEN, CDR2 SYDVKM. The CDR3 is 14 amino acids. CDR3 sequence: CASRQGTGKNIQYF. The CDR3 region has the DNA TGTGCCAGCAGGCAGGGGACGGGAAAAAACATTCAGTACTTC.

This rearrangement joins TRBV2 to TRBJ2-1; TRBD2 aligns across 14 bases. The CDR3 contains 16 residues. Unmatched junction bases numbered 11, after V lost 7 bases and J lost 9 bases. Germline CDR1 SNHLY, CDR2 FYNNEI. The CDR3 bases are TGTGCCAGCACTCGAAGTGGGACTAGCGGGAGTAGTGAGCAGTTCTTC. This sequence encodes CASTRSGTSGSSEQFF.

The rearrangement uses TRBV5-4 and TRBJ2-1; 8 bases fit TRBD2. J was trimmed by 8 bases and V by 4 bases; bases with no gene match: 8. The CDR3 is 14 amino acids. Germline V CDR1 and CDR2: SGHNT, YYREEE (reference sequence). CDR3 nucleotides: TGTGCCAGCAGCCGGGGGGGGACTTCGGATGAGCAGTTCTTC. Its translation is CASSRGGTSDEQFF.

V usage is TRBV13 and J usage is TRBJ2-6; D gene ambiguous. Trimming shortened V by 5 bases and J by 0 bases, and 17 bases separated the two germline ends. The germline V gene encodes CDR1 PRHDT and CDR2 FYEKMQ (reference sequence). The CDR3 sequence is 18 residues long. The CDR3 DNA is TGTGCCAGCAGCCGAACGCGCATGAGCAACTCTGGGGCCAACGTCCTGACTTTC. As protein: CASSRTRMSNSGANVLTF.

The genes are TRBV10-3 and TRBJ2-2; possibly TRBD1 or TRBD2 for D (5 bases each). CDR1 and CDR2 from the germline V gene are ENHRY and SYGVKD. The CDR3 extends over 13 amino acids. Trimming took off 8 bases at V and 6 bases at J, with 13 bases between the two ends. The CDR3 loop reads CAISGEGPGELFF. The CDR3 DNA follows: TGTGCCATCTCCGGTGAGGGACCCGGGGAGCTGTTTTTT.